The 28 T cell receptor beta chains reported below all come from one sample, sequenced in a study of blood T cell repertoires in COVID-19. TCRdb's table, derived via immunoSEQ multiplex PCR, lists solely in-frame clones and lacks some. The table shows around 480,000 clones, with roughly nine tenths occurring only once. Sequencing was done on a sample of PBMCs or T cells enriched from blood (not recorded which). The source of these receptors is a woman between 18 and 29 years old who had recovered from COVID-19.

In DNA, the CDR3 is TGTGCCAGTAGTATAAATTGGAAACAGGAACAAATCTCCTACGAGCAGTACTTC. This sequence encodes CASSINWKQEQISYEQYF. The chain is built from TRBV19 and TRBJ2-7; D might be TRBD1 (5 bases). V was pared by 2 bases and J by 0 bases, with 20 bases between. From germline, CDR1 is LNHDA and CDR2 SQIVND (reference sequence). The length of the CDR3 is 18 residues.

The chain employs TRBV2 and TRBJ1-2; TRBD1 matches 7 bases. The CDR3 consists of 15 residues. V shed 5 bases, J shed 7 bases, and the junction held 13 bases outside the gene matches. Germline V gene lookup returns CDR1 SNHLY and CDR2 FYNNEI. The CDR3 here is CASSRVTGSLGGYTF. DNA of the CDR3: TGTGCCAGCAGTAGGGTGACAGGGAGTCTGGGTGGCTACACCTTC. The full variable domain, with the rest looked up from reference TRBV2 and TRBJ1-2, is EPEVTQTPSHQVTQMGQEVILRCVPISNHLYFYWYRQILGQKVEFLVSFYNNEISEKSEIFDDQFSVERPDGSNFTLKIRSTKLEDSAMYFCASSRVTGSLGGYTFGSGTRLTVV.

The chain has TRBV2 and TRBJ2-3; 8 nucleotides align to TRBD2. V shed 8 bases and J 4 bases; nucleotides not matched to a gene: 5. The CDR3 totals 13 residues. Looked up from germline, CDR1 is SNHLY and CDR2 is FYNNEI. CDR3 nucleotides: TGTGCCAGCCGAAGCGGGGGCGCAGATACGCAGTATTTT. This sequence encodes CASRSGGADTQYF. The full variable domain, with the rest looked up from reference TRBV2 and TRBJ2-3, is EPEVTQTPSHQVTQMGQEVILRCVPISNHLYFYWYRQILGQKVEFLVSFYNNEISEKSEIFDDQFSVERPDGSNFTLKIRSTKLEDSAMYFCASRSGGADTQYFGPGTRLTVL.

This clone was seen once. This rearrangement joins TRBV28 to TRBJ1-2; weak D call: TRBD1 (6 bases). Trimming cost V 9 bases and J 5 bases, with 16 bases left between them. Germline lookup yields CDR1 MDHEN and CDR2 SYDVKM. The CDR3 totals 13 residues. The CDR3 protein is CASEKWTAYGYTF. For the CDR3, the DNA is TGTGCCAGTGAGAAATGGACAGCTTATGGCTACACCTTC.

This clone was observed a handful of times. The chain carries TRBV12-5 and TRBJ1-6; 9 bases align to TRBD1. J gave up 7 bases and V 4 bases, and 2 bases lay outside the gene matches. CDR1 is LGHNT, CDR2 FRNRAP, per germline. The CDR3 is 14 amino acids. The CDR3 reads CASGSGTGNSPLHF. In DNA form, the CDR3 reads TGTGCTAGTGGTTCAGGGACAGGGAATTCACCCCTCCACTTT.

This chain uses TRBV5-1 with TRBJ1-2, with 8 bases lining up with TRBD1. Germline lookup yields CDR1 SGHRS and CDR2 YFSETQ. The CDR3 loop spans 14 amino acids. The V and J ends lost 4 bases and 4 bases, in that order; junction bases with no gene match: 6. This CDR3 is CASSPDRGAYGYTF. CDR3 nucleotides: TGCGCCAGCAGCCCCGACAGGGGCGCCTATGGCTACACCTTC.

This clone was recorded only once. This chain joins TRBV12-5 and TRBJ1-5; D possibly corresponds to TRBD1 (5 bases). Germline V lookup: CDR1 LGHNT, CDR2 FRNRAP. This CDR3 contains 19 residues. Deletions cut 11 bases from V and 0 bases from J, with 29 bases between. CDR3 sequence reads: CASSSRILGALDSNQPQHF. CDR3 in DNA: TGTGCTTCTAGTTCACGCATATTAGGGGCCCTGGATAGCAATCAGCCCCAGCATTTT.

This clone has only one observation. The V and J genes are TRBV10-3 and TRBJ1-3; D is ambiguous. CDR1 is ENHRY and CDR2 is SYGVKD in the germline V gene. The length of the CDR3 is 13 residues. V was cut by 6 bases and J by 0 bases, with 6 bases left in between. The CDR3 sequence is CAISRGSGNTIYF. CDR3 in DNA: TGTGCCATCAGCCGCGGCTCTGGAAACACCATATATTTT.

The rearrangement uses TRBV15 and TRBJ2-5; 8 bases align to TRBD1. The CDR3 loop spans 14 amino acids. Germline CDR1 LNHNV, CDR2 YYDKDF (reference sequence). With 0 bases clipped from V and 10 bases from J, the junction kept 7 bases outside the gene matches. This CDR3 reads CATSRDPGGENQYF. The CDR3 nucleotides read TGTGCCACCAGCAGAGATCCAGGGGGCGAAAACCAGTACTTC.

The V call is TRBV9, the J call TRBJ2-2; 12 nucleotides align to TRBD2. Germline CDR1 and CDR2: SGDLS and YYNGEE. This CDR3 comprises 19 residues. V lost 0 bases and J lost 4; bases outside the gene matches: 10. The CDR3: CASSVVLAGGLSGTGELFF. The CDR3 region has the DNA TGTGCCAGCAGCGTAGTACTAGCGGGGGGCCTGTCGGGCACCGGGGAGCTGTTTTTT.

The sample holds a few counts of this clone. This chain uses TRBV4-1 with TRBJ2-5, with D perhaps TRBD1 (5 bases). Germline CDR1 reads MGHRA; CDR2 reads YSYEKL. Trimming removed 1 base from V and 1 base from J, with 7 bases in between. The CDR3 loop spans 14 amino acids. CDR3 sequence reads: CASSQAGSQETQYF. The CDR3 coding sequence is TGCGCCAGCAGCCAAGCAGGGTCCCAAGAGACCCAGTACTTC.

The CDR3 nucleotides read TGTGCCAGCAGCTTGGACAGGGCGGGATTCTCGAACACCGGGGAGCTGTTTTTT. Translating gives CASSLDRAGFSNTGELFF. The chain recombines TRBV7-9 with TRBJ2-2, with TRBD1 matching 8 bases. The CDR3 is 18 residues long. The ends lost 3 bases at V and 0 bases at J; junction bases unmatched: 9. Germline CDR1 reads SEHNR; CDR2 reads FQNEAQ (reference sequence).

This rearrangement joins TRBV4-2 to TRBJ1-1; TRBD1 might be the D (5 bases). The CDR3 spans 15 residues. From germline, CDR1 is LGHNA and CDR2 YNFKEQ. The V end lost 0 bases, the J end lost 3 bases, and 11 bases lay between the germline ends. This CDR3 is CASSQEPGRDTEAFF. CDR3 bases: TGTGCCAGCAGCCAAGAACCAGGGAGGGACACTGAAGCTTTCTTT.

The rearrangement joins TRBV7-3 to TRBJ1-2; 10 bases are a match to TRBD1. The germline V gene has CDR1 SGHTA and CDR2 FQGTGA. J gave up 6 bases and V 3 bases, and 1 base lay outside the gene matches. The CDR3 is 13 amino acids. The chain's CDR3 is CASSLGTGDGYTF. In nucleotides, the CDR3 is TGTGCCAGCAGCTTGGGGACAGGGGATGGCTACACCTTC.

The genes are TRBV2 and TRBJ2-7; 7 bases are a match to TRBD1. CDR1 and CDR2 (germline): SNHLY, FYNNEI. Trimming at V came to 8 bases and at J to 6 bases, leaving 7 bases not matched to a gene. This CDR3 comprises 12 residues. This CDR3 is CASATGVPEQYF. The CDR3 DNA reads as TGTGCCAGCGCCACAGGGGTGCCCGAGCAGTACTTC.

This clone was found a few times. The chain employs TRBV20-1 and TRBJ2-2; 8 bases agree with TRBD2. Per the germline V gene, CDR1 is DFQATT and CDR2 is SNEGSKA (reference sequence). The CDR3 has 16 residues. V dropped 3 bases and J dropped 3; count of bases not matched to a gene: 9. The CDR3 spells CSASVSGGEDTGELFF. CDR3 sequence (DNA): TGCAGTGCTAGTGTCAGCGGGGGAGAGGACACCGGGGAGCTGTTTTTT.

The V gene is TRBV29-1, the J gene TRBJ2-5; D not resolved. Trimming removed 4 bases at V and 10 bases at J, with 10 bases between. Germline assignment: CDR1 SQVTM and CDR2 ANQGSEA. The CDR3 is made up of 10 amino acids. CDR3 amino acids: CSVVTVGQYF. CDR3 nucleotide sequence: TGCAGCGTTGTAACAGTTGGCCAGTACTTC.

V usage is TRBV10-3 and J usage is TRBJ2-7; the D gene is possibly TRBD2 (5 bases). The CDR3 is made up of 13 amino acids. Germline V gene lookup returns CDR1 ENHRY and CDR2 SYGVKD. V lost 3 bases to trimming and J lost 1 base, with 7 bases between them. DNA for the CDR3: TGTGCCATCAGTGAAGGCGGGTCCTACGAGCAGTACTTC. Protein sequence: CAISEGGSYEQYF.

This clone appeared once. The CDR3 spells CASKSGGYTF. The CDR3 coding sequence is TGCGCCAGCAAGTCGGGTGGCTACACCTTC. The chain has TRBV10-1 and TRBJ1-2; D unclear. CDR1 and CDR2 from the germline V gene are WNHNN and SYGVQD (reference sequence). V was clipped by 7 bases and J by 7 bases, with 7 bases between them. The CDR3 length is 10 residues.

The table lists this clone with a few counts. The CDR3 region is CASSRDRGRDGELFF. DNA for the CDR3: TGCGCCAGCAGCAGAGACAGGGGTCGGGACGGGGAGCTGTTTTTT. The J gene is TRBJ2-2, the V gene TRBV5-1; 8 bases line up with TRBD1. Germline V CDR1 and CDR2: SGHRS, YFSETQ. The CDR3 runs to 15 residues. V was pared by 4 bases and J by 7 bases, with 9 bases of the junction left unmatched.

The rearrangement uses TRBV5-5 and TRBJ2-5, with TRBD2 identical over 8 bases. The length of the CDR3 is 14 residues. Per the germline V gene, CDR1 is SGHKS and CDR2 is YYEKEE (reference sequence). With 6 bases clipped from V and 2 bases from J, the junction kept 6 bases outside the gene matches. CDR3 protein: CASTRRGGQETQYF. CDR3 bases: TGTGCCAGCACCAGGCGCGGGGGGCAAGAGACCCAGTACTTC.

The chain carries TRBV28 and TRBJ1-4; 7 nucleotides align to TRBD1. The J segment lost 7 bases and the V segment lost 5 bases, leaving 10 bases of the junction unmatched. CDR3 length: 15 amino acids. Germline values: CDR1 MDHEN, CDR2 SYDVKM. CDR3 sequence: CASSPWTGKSEKLFF. CDR3 sequence (DNA): TGTGCCAGCAGTCCCTGGACAGGAAAGTCTGAAAAACTGTTTTTT.

The V gene is TRBV5-1, the J gene TRBJ2-7; 16 nucleotides agree with TRBD2. Germline V gene data show CDR1 as SGHRS and CDR2 as YFSETQ. This CDR3 spans 16 amino acids. V lost 4 bases to trimming and J lost 2 bases; unmatched junction nucleotides: 3. CDR3 sequence: CASSPGTSGGAYEQYF. The CDR3 DNA sequence: TGCGCCAGCAGCCCAGGGACTAGCGGGGGGGCCTACGAGCAGTACTTC.

The J gene is TRBJ2-7, the V gene TRBV7-2, with 9 bases fitting TRBD1. The CDR3 totals 14 residues. Per germline, CDR1 SGHTA and CDR2 FQGNSA. V dropped 4 bases and J dropped 6; count of bases not matched to a gene: 7. CDR3 in amino acids: CASSSGGTGPEQYF. The CDR3, as DNA: TGTGCCAGCAGCTCCGGGGGGACAGGGCCCGAGCAGTACTTC. The variable domain in full, with the rest retrieved from reference TRBV7-2 and TRBJ2-7, is GAGVSQSPSNKVTEKGKDVELRCDPISGHTALYWYRQSLGQGLEFLIYFQGNSAPDKSGLPSDRFSAERTGGSVSTLTIQRTQQEDSAVYLCASSSGGTGPEQYFGPGTRLTVT.

The chain has TRBV29-1 and TRBJ2-7, with D tentatively TRBD1 (6 bases). Germline loops: CDR1 SQVTM, CDR2 ANQGSEA. V lost 5 bases and J lost 4, with 9 bases in between. This CDR3 has 11 amino acids. The CDR3 DNA sequence: TGCAGCGTTTCCACAGGGTACGAGCAGTACTTC. Its translation is CSVSTGYEQYF.

This rearrangement joins TRBV7-9 to TRBJ1-4, with a weak D call TRBD1 (6 bases). Germline V gene lookup returns CDR1 SEHNR and CDR2 FQNEAQ (reference sequence). V was shortened by 6 bases and J by 3 bases, with 14 bases between the two germline ends. The CDR3 covers 15 residues. The chain's CDR3 is CASSPAGAPNEKLFF. The DNA of the CDR3 is TGTGCCAGCAGTCCGGCGGGGGCACCTAATGAAAAACTGTTTTTT.

The chain uses TRBV6-2 or TRBV6-3 and TRBJ2-5; 10 bases are shared with TRBD2. V shed 5 bases, J shed 2 bases, and the junction held 11 bases outside the gene matches. Per the germline V gene, CDR1 is MNHEY and CDR2 is SVGEGT. The CDR3 length is 17 residues. The CDR3: CASSPSGLAASQETQYF. CDR3 nucleotide sequence: TGTGCCAGCAGTCCCAGCGGACTAGCGGCCTCACAAGAGACCCAGTACTTC.

V is TRBV19 and J is TRBJ1-2; 8 nucleotides line up with TRBD1. The CDR3 runs to 17 residues. Germline assignment: CDR1 LNHDA and CDR2 SQIVND (reference sequence). V dropped 0 bases and J dropped 8; count of bases not matched to a gene: 14. Here the CDR3 reads CASSIDGTGEPAWGYTF. The CDR3 nucleotides are TGTGCCAGTAGTATAGATGGGACAGGCGAACCCGCCTGGGGCTACACCTTC.